This T cell receptor (beta chain) was recovered during a study of PD-1 blockade in classical Hodgkin lymphoma. Time point indicated: newly diagnosed, previously untreated cHL patient sample. The investigators isolated CD8+ T cells from thawed PBMCs using magnetic negative selection. PBMCs representing newly diagnosed, untreated classical Hodgkin lymphoma functioned as the comparison. Study results and caveats: Healthy donors were reported to have higher baseline TCR diversity than newly diagnosed patients.

A remark on this clone: What it recognizes is unknown.

Only in-frame clones appear in the TCRdb table, and some are missing; sequencing was by immunoSEQ multiplex PCR. The sample consists of some 9,100 clones, 85% to 90% of them appearing once. The TCR comes from a human donor with classical Hodgkin lymphoma. The specimen sequenced was CD8+ T cells from blood.

CDR3 residues: CASSILGDFAADTQYF. CDR3 nucleotides: TGTGCCAGCAGCATCCTGGGGGACTTTGCGGCAGATACGCAGTATTTT. The chain uses TRBV7-8 and TRBJ2-3; D might be TRBD2 (6 bases). V was clipped by 5 bases and J by 4 bases, with 19 bases between them. CDR3 length: 16 amino acids. The germline V gene has CDR1 SGHVS and CDR2 FQNEAQ.